The following is a TCR beta chain sequence with its context. Its antigen is unknown. Germline CDR1 is MRHNA and CDR2 is SNTAGT. There are 15 residues in the CDR3. V lost 6 bases and J lost 6; bases outside the gene matches: 6. These data come from a study of T cells in Graves' hyperthyroidism and ophthalmopathy. An absence of ophthalmopathy progression within 18 months meant stable Graves' hyperthyroidism. Cells are PBMCs isolated from more than 8.5 ml of fresh blood. Authors of the study amplified TCR beta CDR3 regions from RNA transcripts. A first-round RT-PCR of the TCR CDR3 used the HTBI primer set. TCRdb analysed the multiplex PCR reads with MiXCR anew, one entry per CDR3 protein. The sample has fewer than 650,000 distinct CDR3 sequences; around 15% are singletons. Study observations and caveats: Ophthalmopathy was separated from stable hyperthyroidism by a 13 V-J model.

This receptor was taken from a woman between 40 and 50 years old with Graves' hyperthyroidism. V gene TRBV6-4 combines with J gene TRBJ2-1; 12 positions match TRBD2. Sequences were obtained from blood. The CDR3 nucleotides are TGTGCCAGCAGCGACGGGACTAGCGGGCCCAATGAGCAGTTCTTC. Residues: CASSDGTSGPNEQFF.